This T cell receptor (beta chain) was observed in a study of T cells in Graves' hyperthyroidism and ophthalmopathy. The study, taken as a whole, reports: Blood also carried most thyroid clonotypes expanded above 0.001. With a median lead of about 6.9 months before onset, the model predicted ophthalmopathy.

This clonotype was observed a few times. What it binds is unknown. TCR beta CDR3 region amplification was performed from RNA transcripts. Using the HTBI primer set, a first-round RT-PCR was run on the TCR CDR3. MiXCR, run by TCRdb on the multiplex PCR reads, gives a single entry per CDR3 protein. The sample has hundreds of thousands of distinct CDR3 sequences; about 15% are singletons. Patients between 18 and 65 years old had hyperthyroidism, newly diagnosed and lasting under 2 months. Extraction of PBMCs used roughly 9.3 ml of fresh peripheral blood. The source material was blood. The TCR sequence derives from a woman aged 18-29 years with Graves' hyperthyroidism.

The CDR3: CASSFYTSGEKLFF. DNA for the CDR3: TGTGCCAGCAGCTTCTATACCTCTGGGGAAAAACTGTTTTTT. The chain links TRBV5-5 to TRBJ1-4; D remains ambiguous. The V end was cut by 2 bases, the J end by 8 bases, with 13 bases between. The CDR3 runs to 14 residues. Looked up from germline, CDR1 is SGHKS and CDR2 is YYEKEE (reference sequence). The full variable domain, with the rest looked up from reference TRBV5-5 and TRBJ1-4, is DAGVTQSPTHLIKTRGQQVTLRCSPISGHKSVSWYQQVLGQGPQFIFQYYEKEERGRGNFPDRFSARQFPNYSSELNVNALLLGDSALYLCASSFYTSGEKLFFGSGTQLSVL.